Following are 8 T cell receptor beta chains from one sample sequenced in a study of blood T cells in healthy people across ages. A second PCR of 7 to 11 cycles used a sample-barcoded 5' primer and a J-beta primer mix. TCRdb itself ran the 5' RACE reads through MiXCR, one entry per CDR3 protein. This repertoire shows roughly 500,000 distinct CDR3 sequences, about 26% found once; its top ten account for roughly 18%. The sequenced material came from blood. The receptors were gathered from a woman aged 70-85 years in good health.

This clonotype was counted a few times. The chain carries TRBV6-2 or TRBV6-3 and TRBJ1-1, with 10 positions matching TRBD1. This CDR3 comprises 13 residues. V was clipped by 6 bases and J by 7 bases; unmatched bases: 5. Germline lookup yields CDR1 MNHEY and CDR2 SVGEGT. CDR3 nucleotide sequence: TGTGCCAGCAGGGAGGGACAGGGGATTGAAGCTTTCTTT. It encodes CASREGQGIEAFF.

The rearrangement links TRBV24-1 to TRBJ1-5; D not resolved. Germline V gives CDR1 KGHDR, CDR2 SFDVKD. V lost 5 bases to trimming and J lost 3 bases, with 13 bases between them. The CDR3 consists of 15 residues. The chain's CDR3 is CATSGPGVNNQPQHF. In DNA, the CDR3 is TGTGCCACCAGTGGACCCGGGGTTAACAATCAGCCCCAGCATTTT.

This clonotype was seen a handful of times. The rearrangement joins TRBV23-1 to TRBJ1-5; D unresolved. TRBV23-1 is treated as an ORF (open reading frame) with a function not yet certain. V was trimmed by 1 base and J by 7 bases, leaving 11 bases between them. There are 14 residues in the CDR3. The CDR3 sequence: CASSQLRHQQPQHF. The CDR3 nucleotides read TGCGCCAGCAGTCAATTGAGACACCAACAGCCCCAGCATTTT.

The chain employs TRBV7-9 and TRBJ1-4; 7 bases are shared with TRBD1. Germline values: CDR1 SEHNR, CDR2 FQNEAQ (reference sequence). This CDR3 has 18 residues. V shed 5 bases, J shed 0 bases, and the junction held 12 bases outside the gene matches. The CDR3 sequence: CASSLGTVWDATNEKLFF. CDR3 nucleotides: TGTGCCAGCAGCCTCGGGACAGTCTGGGATGCAACTAATGAAAAACTGTTTTTT.

With respect to this clonotype: One end of the junction fails to match germline, which may point to a read error. The chain recombines TRBV24-1 with TRBJ1-4; D unresolved. This CDR3 comprises 16 residues. The germline CDR1 and CDR2 sequences are KGHDR and SFDVKD. CDR3 nucleotide sequence: TGTGCCACTAGTGATCCCGCTCCCCACACAGCTGAAAAACTGTTTTTT. It is translated as CATSDPAPHTAEKLFF.

This clonotype was seen a few times. The chain has TRBV9 and TRBJ1-6, with TRBD1 identical over 7 bases. The ends lost 7 bases at V and 7 bases at J; junction bases unmatched: 11. The CDR3 sequence is 15 residues long. Per the germline V gene, CDR1 is SGDLS and CDR2 is YYNGEE. The CDR3 nucleotides read TGTGCCAGCCGCCCAGACAGGGAGGGAAATTCACCCCTCCACTTT. It specifies CASRPDREGNSPLHF.

This clonotype was counted a single time. V gene TRBV12-3 or TRBV12-4 combines with J gene TRBJ1-2, with D possibly being TRBD1 (5 bases). This CDR3 is 13 amino acids long. V lost 1 base and J lost 6, with 9 bases in between. The CDR3 reads CASSLGQFNGYTF. The CDR3 bases are TGTGCCAGCAGTTTAGGACAGTTTAATGGCTACACCTTC.

This clonotype turned up a few times. The rearrangement joins TRBV6-5 to TRBJ1-2, with 9 bases lining up with TRBD1. Losses at the gene ends were 6 bases for V and 4 bases for J; bases not matched to a gene: 6. This CDR3 spans 14 amino acids. CDR1 and CDR2 (germline): MNHEY, SVGAGI. CDR3 sequence: CASRVTGGGYGYTF. The CDR3 DNA follows: TGTGCCAGCAGGGTGACAGGGGGAGGCTATGGCTACACCTTC.